A single sample is the source of the 5 T cell receptor beta chains below, sequenced in a study of control samples from healthy donors and cancer patients. TCRdb keeps only in-frame clones here, not all; method: immunoSEQ multiplex PCR. The sample has about 160,000 clones; about 87% are singletons. The material sequenced was blood. The receptors shown here come from a man aged 30 to 39 in good health.

CDR3 nucleotides: TGCGCCAGCAGCTTGGGGGCCGGCGGGAACACTGAAGCTTTCTTT. As protein: CASSLGAGGNTEAFF. The chain employs TRBV5-1 and TRBJ1-1; the D is unclear. Trimming removed 0 bases at V and 1 base at J, with 10 bases between. CDR1 is SGHRS, CDR2 YFSETQ, per germline. The CDR3 totals 15 residues.

The genes are TRBV2 and TRBJ1-5; 8 bases are a match to TRBD1. The CDR3 length is 15 residues. J was trimmed by 2 bases and V by 6 bases; bases with no gene match: 6. Germline-derived CDR1 and CDR2 are SNHLY and FYNNEI. CDR3 sequence (DNA): TGTGCCAGCAGAAATGACAGGGGTCGCAATCAGCCCCAGCATTTT. It yields the protein CASRNDRGRNQPQHF.

The chain carries TRBV7-9 and TRBJ2-5; 8 positions agree with TRBD1. The CDR3 runs 15 residues. Per the germline V gene, CDR1 is SEHNR and CDR2 is FQNEAQ (reference sequence). Trimming took 5 bases from V and 3 from J; bases not matched to a gene: 8. The chain's CDR3 is CASSGTGTGKETQYF. CDR3 nucleotide sequence: TGTGCCAGCAGCGGGACCGGGACAGGCAAAGAGACCCAGTACTTC.

The rearrangement joins TRBV25-1 to TRBJ2-3; 7 bases are a match to TRBD1. The germline gives CDR1 MGHDK, CDR2 SYGVNS. V lost 4 bases and J lost 7; bases outside the gene matches: 5. This CDR3 contains 13 residues. As DNA, the CDR3 is TGTGCCAGCAGTGGGGAGACAGGGAATACGCAGTATTTT. The encoded protein is CASSGETGNTQYF.

The V gene is TRBV6-5, the J gene TRBJ2-7, with a possible D match to TRBD2 (6 bases). The germline V gene has CDR1 MNHEY and CDR2 SVGAGI. The CDR3 consists of 14 residues. The V and J ends lost 9 bases and 6 bases respectively, with 21 bases between them. The CDR3 region is CASSPGAPIGEQYF. The CDR3, as DNA: TGTGCCAGTAGCCCGGGAGCCCCGATTGGCGAGCAGTACTTC.